This TCR beta chain was identified during a study of breast tumors, draining lymph nodes, adjacent tissues. Findings and limits, study-wide: Data only fit, rather than demonstrated, lymph node origin of most tumor T cells. Findings are consistent with lymph node origin and intratumoral expansion of most tumor T cells. Tumor TCR diversity was below lymph nodes but above nontumor tissue. Tumor and nontumor repertoires were significantly more similar in luminal-like than in basal-like breast cancer.

As regards this clonotype: Its antigen is as yet unknown. This could be a read error, since a much larger clone is one nucleotide away.

Axillary draining lymph nodes of breast cancer patients supplied the node samples. Germline V gives CDR1 DFQATT, CDR2 SNEGSKA (reference sequence). This CDR3 is built from 15 residues. V lost 4 bases and J 6 bases, leaving 19 bases between the germline ends. TCRdb recomputed calls from the multiplex PCR reads with MiXCR, one row per CDR3 protein. Of roughly 220,000 distinct CDR3 sequences listed, about 34% are singletons. Material for sequencing was axillary lymph node tissue. The receptor was isolated from a female donor with breast cancer. Some clones in this sample may be carry-over from other donors' samples. J is TRBJ1-3 and V is TRBV20-1; weak D call: TRBD1 (5 bases). The CDR3, as DNA: TGCAGTGCTACCGAACCTAGGGGCGCCGCAAACACCATATATTTT. Translation gives CSATEPRGAANTIYF.